The 3 T cell receptor beta chains in this list originate from one sample, sequenced in a study of T cell repertoires in cytomegalovirus infection. TCRdb fed the reads into MiXCR, producing one record per CDR3 protein. The data contain over 150,000 distinct CDR3 sequences, about 20% of them singletons. The sequenced material came from PBMCs. The origin of the receptors is a human donor in good health (CMV status not recorded). Some clones in this sample may be carry-over from other donors' samples.

This clonotype was seen a handful of times. The V and J genes are TRBV28 and TRBJ1-2; TRBD1 matches at 10 bases. With 3 bases clipped from V and 8 bases from J, the junction kept 9 bases outside the gene matches. The CDR3 has 15 amino acids. Germline V gives CDR1 MDHEN, CDR2 SYDVKM. The CDR3 is CASSFLDRGLEGYTF. In DNA form, the CDR3 reads TGTGCCAGCAGTTTTCTTGACAGGGGGCTGGAGGGCTACACCTTC.

The sample holds a few counts of this clonotype. This chain uses TRBV2 with TRBJ2-5; 9 nucleotides match TRBD2. With 1 base clipped from V and 0 bases from J, the junction kept 3 bases outside the gene matches. The CDR3 spans 16 residues. Germline assignment: CDR1 SNHLY and CDR2 FYNNEI. CDR3 in amino acids: CASSEELAGYQETQYF. The CDR3 coding sequence is TGTGCCAGCAGTGAAGAGCTAGCGGGGTACCAAGAGACCCAGTACTTC. The complete variable domain, with remaining parts taken from reference TRBV2 and TRBJ2-5, reads EPEVTQTPSHQVTQMGQEVILRCVPISNHLYFYWYRQILGQKVEFLVSFYNNEISEKSEIFDDQFSVERPDGSNFTLKIRSTKLEDSAMYFCASSEELAGYQETQYFGPGTRLLVL.

In its sample, this clonotype was seen many times. The rearrangement joins TRBV6-6 to TRBJ2-2, with D possibly TRBD2 on 6 matching bases. The CDR3 consists of 16 residues. V lost 0 bases to trimming and J lost 3 bases, with 11 bases between them. Per the germline V gene, CDR1 is MNHNY and CDR2 is SVGAGI (reference sequence). The CDR3 coding sequence is TGTGCCAGCAGTTACTCGAGAGGCGGGGACACCGGGGAGCTGTTTTTT. It translates to CASSYSRGGDTGELFF.